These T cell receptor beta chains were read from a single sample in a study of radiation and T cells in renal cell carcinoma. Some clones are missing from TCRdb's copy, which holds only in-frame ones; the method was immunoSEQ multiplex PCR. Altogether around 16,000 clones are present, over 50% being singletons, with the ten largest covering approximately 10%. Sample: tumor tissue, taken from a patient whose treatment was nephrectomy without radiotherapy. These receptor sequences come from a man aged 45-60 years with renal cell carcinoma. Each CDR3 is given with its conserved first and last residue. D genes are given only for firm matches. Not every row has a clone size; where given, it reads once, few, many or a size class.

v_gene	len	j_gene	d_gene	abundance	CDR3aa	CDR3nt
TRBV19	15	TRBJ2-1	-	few	CASSVWGDRDNEQFF	TGTGCCAGTAGTGTTTGGGGGGACAGAGACAATGAGCAGTTCTTC
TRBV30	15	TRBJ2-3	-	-	CAWSEADTSTDTQYF	TGTGCCTGGAGTGAGGCGGATACTAGCACAGATACGCAGTATTTT
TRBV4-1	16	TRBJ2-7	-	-	CASSPIDRGTFYEQYF	TGCGCCAGCAGCCCTATAGACAGAGGAACATTCTACGAGCAGTACTTC
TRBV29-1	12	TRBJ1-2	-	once	CSVVQGNYGYTF	TGCAGCGTTGTACAGGGTAACTATGGCTACACCTTC
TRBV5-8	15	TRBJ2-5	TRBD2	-	CASSVVDSGGETQYF	TGTGCCAGCAGCGTAGTGGATAGCGGGGGAGAGACCCAGTACTTC
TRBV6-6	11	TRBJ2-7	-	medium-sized	CASRSRYEQYF	TGTGCCAGCAGGTCCCGCTACGAGCAGTACTTC
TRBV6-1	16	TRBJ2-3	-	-	CASSGIGVAGTDTQYF	TGTGCCAGCAGTGGAATAGGAGTAGCGGGCACAGATACGCAGTATTTT
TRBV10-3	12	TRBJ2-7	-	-	CAISEYATGQYF	TGTGCCATCAGTGAGTACGCAACCGGGCAGTACTTC
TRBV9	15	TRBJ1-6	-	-	CASSPQDLGNSPLHF	TGTGCCAGCAGCCCCCAGGACCTTGGTAATTCACCCCTCCACTTT
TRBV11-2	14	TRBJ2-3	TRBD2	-	CASGDSGSADTQYF	TGTGCCAGCGGAGATAGCGGGAGCGCAGATACGCAGTATTTT
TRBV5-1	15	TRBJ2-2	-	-	CASNENPADTGELFF	TGCGCCAGCAATGAAAACCCGGCAGACACCGGGGAGCTGTTTTTT
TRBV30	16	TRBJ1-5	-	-	CAWSVYGEVGNQPQHF	TGTGCCTGGAGTGTATACGGGGAGGTCGGCAATCAGCCCCAGCATTTT
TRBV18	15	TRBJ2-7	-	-	CASSPFGVATYEQYF	TGTGCCAGCTCACCATTTGGGGTTGCCACCTACGAGCAGTACTTC
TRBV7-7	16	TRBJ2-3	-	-	CASSLGTRGSTDTQYF	TGTGCCAGCAGCTTAGGTACTAGAGGGAGCACAGATACGCAGTATTTT
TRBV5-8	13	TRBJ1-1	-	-	CASSPSQNTEAFF	TGTGCCAGCAGCCCCTCCCAGAACACTGAAGCTTTCTTT
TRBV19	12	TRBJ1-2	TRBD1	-	CASTSGGYGYTF	TGTGCCAGTACCTCAGGGGGCTATGGCTACACCTTC
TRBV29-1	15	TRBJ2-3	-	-	CSAERPGVSTDTQYF	TGCAGCGCCGAACGTCCAGGGGTTTCCACAGATACGCAGTATTTT
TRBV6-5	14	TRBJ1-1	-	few	CASSYSVRVTEAFF	TGTGCCAGCAGTTACTCTGTCAGGGTCACTGAAGCTTTCTTT
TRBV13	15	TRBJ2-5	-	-	CASSTRATEKETQYF	TGTGCCAGCAGCACCCGGGCCACGGAAAAAGAGACCCAGTACTTC
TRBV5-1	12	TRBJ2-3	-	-	CASNRERDTQYF	TGCGCCAGCAACCGGGAGAGGGATACGCAGTATTTT
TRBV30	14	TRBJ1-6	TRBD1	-	CAWTQQGSLSPLHF	TGTGCCTGGACGCAACAGGGGAGTCTCTCACCCCTCCACTTT
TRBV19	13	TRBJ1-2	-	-	CASSPKFHYGYTF	TGTGCCAGTAGCCCTAAGTTCCACTATGGCTACACCTTC
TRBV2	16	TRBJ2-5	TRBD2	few	CASNSGLAGGQETQYF	TGTGCCAGCAACTCCGGACTAGCGGGAGGGCAAGAGACCCAGTACTTC
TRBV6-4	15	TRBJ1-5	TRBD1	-	CASSDWTGGNQPQHF	TGTGCCAGCAGTGACTGGACAGGGGGCAATCAGCCCCAGCATTTT
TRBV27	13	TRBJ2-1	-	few	CASSLGWSNEQFF	TGTGCCAGCAGTTTAGGATGGAGTAATGAGCAGTTCTTC
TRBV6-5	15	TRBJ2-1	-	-	CASSTRPMSLGEQFF	TGTGCCAGCAGTACCCGACCGATGTCGCTGGGTGAGCAGTTCTTC
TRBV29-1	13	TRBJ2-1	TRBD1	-	CSAGAGGTDEQFF	TGCAGCGCTGGGGCAGGGGGCACGGATGAGCAGTTCTTC
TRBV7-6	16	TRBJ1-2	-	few	CASSFGSGPLNYGYTF	TGTGCCAGCAGCTTTGGCAGCGGGCCGTTGAACTATGGCTACACCTTC
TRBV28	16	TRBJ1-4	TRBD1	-	CASSLYPTGGDEKLFF	TGTGCCAGCAGTTTATACCCGACAGGGGGAGATGAAAAACTGTTTTTT
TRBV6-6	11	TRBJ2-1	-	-	CASSYSYTQFF	TGTGCCAGCAGTTACTCGTACACGCAGTTCTTC
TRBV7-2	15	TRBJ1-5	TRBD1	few	CASSLRTGDDQPQHF	TGTGCCAGCAGCCTCCGGACAGGGGACGATCAGCCCCAGCATTTT
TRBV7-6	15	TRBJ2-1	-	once	CASSLALGAPNEQFF	TGTGCCAGCAGCTTAGCGCTGGGGGCCCCCAATGAGCAGTTCTTC
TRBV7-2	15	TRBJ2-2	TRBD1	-	CASSSRTGLSGELFF	TGTGCCAGCAGCTCCCGGACAGGGCTGTCCGGGGAGCTGTTTTTT
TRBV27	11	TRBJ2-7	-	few	CASSFSYEQYF	TGTGCCAGCAGTTTCTCCTACGAGCAGTACTTC
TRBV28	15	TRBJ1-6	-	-	CASRPTWGGNSPLHF	TGTGCCAGCAGACCTACCTGGGGGGGAAATTCACCCCTCCACTTT
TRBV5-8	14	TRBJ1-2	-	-	CASSLGTGWYGYTF	TGTGCCAGCAGCTTAGGGACCGGTTGGTATGGCTACACCTTC
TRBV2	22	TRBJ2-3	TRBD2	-	CASSAQPTAGGVRESGTDTQYF	TGTGCCAGCAGCGCCCAACCGACAGCGGGAGGAGTCCGGGAGAGCGGCACAGATACGCAGTATTTT
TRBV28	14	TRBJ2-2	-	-	CASSSGPNTGELFF	TGTGCCAGCAGTTCGGGACCAAACACCGGGGAGCTGTTTTTT
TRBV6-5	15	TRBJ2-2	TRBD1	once	CASSYWDSSTGELFF	TGTGCCAGCAGTTACTGGGACAGTTCCACCGGGGAGCTGTTTTTT
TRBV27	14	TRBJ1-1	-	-	CASSSRDSSSGAFF	TGTGCCAGCAGTTCCCGCGATTCTTCCTCTGGTGCTTTCTTT
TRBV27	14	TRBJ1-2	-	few	CASSLGRGGYGYTF	TGTGCCAGCAGTTTAGGGCGGGGGGGCTATGGCTACACCTTC
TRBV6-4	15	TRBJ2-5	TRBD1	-	CASSDRTGSQETQYF	TGTGCCAGCAGTGACCGGACAGGGTCCCAAGAGACCCAGTACTTC
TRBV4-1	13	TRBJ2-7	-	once	CASSQAGSYEQYF	TGCGCCAGCAGCCAAGCTGGGAGCTACGAGCAGTACTTC
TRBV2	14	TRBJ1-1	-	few	CASSEWGGRPEAFF	TGTGCCAGCAGTGAATGGGGGGGAAGGCCTGAAGCTTTCTTT
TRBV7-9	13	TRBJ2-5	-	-	CASSPRTKETQYF	TGTGCCAGCAGCCCCCGGACGAAAGAGACCCAGTACTTC
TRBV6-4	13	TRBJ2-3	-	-	CASSVATTDTQYF	TGTGCCAGCAGTGTTGCTACCACAGATACGCAGTATTTT
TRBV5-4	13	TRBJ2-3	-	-	CASSLAPTDTQYF	TGTGCCAGCAGCTTGGCCCCCACAGATACGCAGTATTTT
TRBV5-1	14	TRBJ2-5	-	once	CASSQMDVQETQYF	TGCGCCAGCAGCCAGATGGACGTACAAGAGACCCAGTACTTC
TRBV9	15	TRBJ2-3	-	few	CASSVEGGSTDTQYF	TGTGCCAGCAGCGTAGAGGGGGGCTCCACAGATACGCAGTATTTT
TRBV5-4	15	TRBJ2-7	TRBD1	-	CASSAGQGPLYEQYF	TGTGCCAGCAGCGCAGGACAGGGTCCCTTGTACGAGCAGTACTTC
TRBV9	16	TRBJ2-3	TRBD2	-	CASSVDFTSGSDTQYF	TGTGCCAGCAGCGTAGACTTTACTAGCGGGAGTGATACGCAGTATTTT
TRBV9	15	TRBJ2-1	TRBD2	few	CASSEGLAVYNEQFF	TGTGCCAGCAGCGAGGGACTAGCTGTCTACAATGAGCAGTTCTTC